Below are 2 T cell receptor beta chains sequenced from a single sample in a study of T cells in women clearing cervical HPV infection. Method: immunoSEQ multiplex PCR; TCRdb's copy keeps in-frame clones and lacks some. The sample data list about 30,000 clones. Source material: blood buffy coat. These receptors originate from a woman aged 18-70 years with a cervical HPV16 infection that either progressed to CIN3+ or cleared (not recorded which).

With regard to this clone: The read ends 3 residues before the CDR3 terminus; that terminus is restored from the germline J gene. V is TRBV5-4 and J is TRBJ2-1; TRBD1 aligns across 7 bases. CDR3 size: 12 residues. Germline V gene sequence: CDR1 SGHNT, CDR2 YYREEE (reference sequence). V lost 3 bases and J lost 8; bases outside the gene matches: 2. Partial CDR3 DNA: TGTGCCAGCAGCTCCACAGGGGATGAG. Translation: CASSSTGDE. The whole CDR3 is CASSSTGDEQFF. The variable domain in full, completed from reference TRBV5-4 and TRBJ2-1, reads ETGVTQSPTHLIKTRGQQVTLRCSSQSGHNTVSWYQQALGQGPQFIFQYYREEENGRGNFPPRFSGLQFPNYSSELNVNALELDDSALYLCASSSTGDEQFFGPGTRLTVL.

Details on this clone: The CDR3 end is not reached by the read, which stops 3 residues before it; the germline J gene fills it in. The rearrangement joins TRBV5-1 to TRBJ1-1; 7 nucleotides match TRBD1. Trimming cost V 5 bases and J 1 base; bases outside gene matches: 5. The CDR3 spans 14 residues. The V gene's germline CDR1 is SGHRS and CDR2 YFSETQ. Partial CDR3 DNA: TGCGCCAGCAGAGCCGGGACAGAGAACACTGAA. It translates to CASRAGTENTE. The whole CDR3 region reads CASRAGTENTEAFF. Filled out from reference TRBV5-1 and TRBJ1-1, the complete variable domain reads KAGVTQTPRYLIKTRGQQVTLSCSPISGHRSVSWYQQTPGQGLQFLFEYFSETQRNKGNFPGRFSGRQFSNSRSEMNVSTLELGDSALYLCASRAGTENTEAFFGQGTRLTVV.